This entry lists 8 T cell receptor beta chains sequenced from one sample in a study of blood T cells in healthy people across ages. The use of a sample-barcoded 5' primer and a J-beta primer mix characterized a second PCR of roughly 6 to 11 cycles. Each CDR3 protein gets one entry after TCRdb re-called the 5' RACE reads with MiXCR. The top ten hold approximately 20% of the sample, which has approximately 1,000,000 distinct CDR3 sequences, over 35% seen once. Sequencing was performed on blood. These receptors originate from a woman aged 55-75 years in good health.

This rearrangement joins TRBV7-8 to TRBJ2-1; 7 positions agree with TRBD1. The CDR3 spans 18 residues. Trimming removed 1 base from V and 0 bases from J; junction bases left unmatched: 9. Germline V CDR1 and CDR2: SGHVS, FQNEAQ. This chain's CDR3 is CASSLVPRQGSSYNEQFF. The DNA for the CDR3 is TGTGCCAGCAGCTTAGTCCCCCGACAGGGTAGCTCCTACAATGAGCAGTTCTTC.

The rearrangement links TRBV7-2 to TRBJ2-7; TRBD1 might be the D (5 bases). Trimming took off 5 bases at V and 5 bases at J, with 16 bases between the two ends. The CDR3 has 14 residues. CDR1 SGHTA and CDR2 FQGNSA come from the germline V gene. CDR3: CASSPHPIRDEQYF. The CDR3 DNA follows: TGTGCCAGCAGCCCTCACCCCATCAGGGACGAGCAGTACTTC.

This rearrangement joins TRBV27 to TRBJ2-7; D is possibly TRBD2 (5 bases). The germline gives CDR1 MNHEY, CDR2 SMNVEV (reference sequence). This CDR3 has 16 residues. Trimming shortened V by 3 bases and J by 6 bases, and 21 bases separated the two germline ends. CDR3 sequence reads: CASSFRGIVGLGEQYF. Here the CDR3 DNA reads TGTGCCAGCAGTTTTCGGGGAATAGTCGGTCTTGGCGAGCAGTACTTC.

The rearrangement links TRBV3-1 to TRBJ2-7; possibly TRBD2 for D (6 bases). The CDR3 runs 16 residues. V lost 0 bases and J 2 bases, leaving 14 bases between the germline ends. Germline lookup yields CDR1 LGHDT and CDR2 YNNKEL (reference sequence). CDR3 in DNA: TGTGCCAGCAGCCAAGATTGGACGGGAGTCCCCTACGAGCAGTACTTC. This encodes CASSQDWTGVPYEQYF.

This chain joins TRBV25-1 and TRBJ2-7; tentative D call: TRBD2 (5 bases). The J call could be wrong; TRBJ2-5 is a better fit for the DNA end. The CDR3 is made up of 14 amino acids. Germline V gene sequence: CDR1 MGHDK, CDR2 SYGVNS. This chain's CDR3 is CASSSVAPVETQYF. DNA for the CDR3: TGTGCCAGCAGTTCCGTAGCGCCTGTGGAGACCCAGTACTTC.

In this sample, this clonotype turned up a few times. The rearrangement uses TRBV12-3 or TRBV12-4 and TRBJ1-5; TRBD1 might be the D (6 bases). Trimming took 7 bases from V and 0 from J, leaving 10 bases between them. CDR3 length equals 14 residues. CDR3 in amino acids: CASTDSYSNQPQHF. The DNA of the CDR3 is TGTGCCAGCACGGACAGTTATAGCAATCAGCCCCAGCATTTT.

As concerns this clonotype: Compared with germline, one end of the junction differs, possibly owing to a read error. The DNA for the CDR3 is TGCAGTGCTAGTGATGTAAAACTTCAAGGGACCCAGTACTTC. Encoded protein: CSASDVKLQGTQYF. This chain links TRBV20-1 with TRBJ2-7; D is unclear. TRBJ2-5 matches the DNA end more closely, so the J call is doubtful. The germline CDR1 and CDR2 sequences are DFQATT and SNEGSKA (reference sequence). The CDR3 is 14 residues long.

This clonotype has ten or more counts. This chain joins TRBV5-1 and TRBJ2-4, with D possibly matching TRBD1 (6 bases). Germline CDR1 is SGHRS and CDR2 is YFSETQ. CDR3 size: 17 residues. V lost 0 bases and J lost 6, with 19 bases in between. The CDR3 sequence: CASSLDELGRGLNIQYF. The CDR3 nucleotides read TGCGCCAGCAGCTTGGACGAACTAGGCAGGGGTTTAAACATTCAGTACTTC.